The 18 T cell receptor beta chains below all came from one sample that was sequenced in a study of blood T cells in healthy people across ages. Primers used in a second PCR of roughly 6 to 11 cycles were a sample-barcoded 5' primer and a J-beta primer mix. TCRdb used MiXCR to reprocess the 5' RACE reads, holding one entry per CDR3 protein. Of fewer than 800,000 distinct CDR3 sequences listed, 20% to 25% are singletons. Sequenced: blood. The source of these receptors is a man in his 70s in good health.

This clonotype was detected a few times. The gene calls are TRBV14 and TRBJ2-7; D is unclear. Germline CDR1 and CDR2: SGHDN and FVKESK. Deletions cut 1 base from V and 1 base from J, with 8 bases between. CDR3 length: 14 amino acids. The CDR3 sequence is CASSQGNGSYEQYF. In DNA form, the CDR3 reads TGTGCCAGCAGCCAAGGCAATGGGTCCTACGAGCAGTACTTC.

This CDR3 reads CAISEGRVGETQYF. The CDR3 nucleotides are TGTGCCATCAGTGAAGGCAGGGTTGGGGAGACCCAGTACTTC. The V and J genes are TRBV10-3 and TRBJ2-5; D is perhaps TRBD1 (5 bases). V lost 3 bases, J lost 5 bases, and 13 bases lay in between. This CDR3 has 14 residues. The V gene's germline CDR1 is ENHRY and CDR2 SYGVKD.

The chain is built from TRBV6-6 and TRBJ2-7, with TRBD1 as a possible D gene (5 bases). With 5 bases removed from V and 2 bases from J, the gap between germline ends came to 10 bases. The CDR3 runs to 13 residues. Germline CDR1 reads MNHNY; CDR2 reads SVGAGI (reference sequence). DNA of the CDR3: TGTGCCAGCAGTCCCAGCAGGGCCTACGAGCAGTACTTC. It is translated as CASSPSRAYEQYF.

This clonotype was found a few times. CDR3 region: CASSQLGGYNEQFF. Here the CDR3 DNA reads TGCGCCAGCAGCCAATTAGGCGGGTACAATGAGCAGTTCTTC. The chain uses TRBV4-3 and TRBJ2-7; D is possibly TRBD2 (5 bases). The J call may be incorrect, as the DNA end agrees better with TRBJ2-1. This CDR3 has 14 residues. Germline V gene sequence: CDR1 LGHNA, CDR2 YSLEER.

Of note for this clonotype: This may stem from a read error, because a much larger clone lies one nucleotide away. The chain is built from TRBV29-1 and TRBJ2-3; a weak D match, TRBD1 (6 bases). The CDR3 has 10 amino acids. From germline, CDR1 is SQVTM and CDR2 ANQGSEA. The CDR3 DNA follows: TGCAGTTCTGCGACAGGTACGCAGTATTTT. This encodes CSSATGTQYF.

This clonotype turned up a few times. The chain links TRBV4-1 to TRBJ1-5, with 7 bases fitting TRBD1. This CDR3 spans 17 amino acids. Germline values: CDR1 MGHRA, CDR2 YSYEKL. The junction had 11 bases not matched to a gene; V was cut back by 6 bases and J by 0 bases. The CDR3 DNA reads TGCGCCAGCAGGCTCACGCCGGGACAGAATAGCAATCAGCCCCAGCATTTT. Its translation is CASRLTPGQNSNQPQHF.

This clonotype was seen a handful of times. CDR3 coding DNA: TGCAGTGCTAGGGGACTAGCGGGAGGGCCGGAAGAGACCCAGTACTTC. Translated: CSARGLAGGPEETQYF. The chain has TRBV20-1 and TRBJ2-5; 16 bases are a match to TRBD2. Germline CDR1 is DFQATT and CDR2 is SNEGSKA (reference sequence). The CDR3 totals 16 residues. With 3 bases clipped from V and 3 bases from J, the junction kept 4 bases outside the gene matches.

This clonotype was detected a few times. The gene calls are TRBV29-1 and TRBJ2-5; 8 bases line up with TRBD1. The CDR3 contains 13 residues. V lost 4 bases to trimming and J lost 5 bases; unmatched junction nucleotides: 6. In germline, CDR1 is SQVTM, CDR2 ANQGSEA. The chain's CDR3 is CSVVQGATETQYF. The CDR3 DNA reads TGCAGCGTTGTGCAGGGGGCAACGGAGACCCAGTACTTC.

The chain is built from TRBV5-1 and TRBJ2-1; TRBD2 matches 11 bases. In germline, CDR1 is SGHRS, CDR2 YFSETQ. V trimming: 1 base; J trimming: 5 bases; junction bases outside the gene matches: 5. This CDR3 region has 16 residues. The DNA for the CDR3 is TGCGCCAGCAGCTTGACGGGACTAGCGGAGAACAATGAGCAGTTCTTC. Translation gives CASSLTGLAENNEQFF.

V usage is TRBV6-1 and J usage is TRBJ2-3; 7 nucleotides align to TRBD2. Unmatched junction bases numbered 10, after V lost 5 bases and J lost 2 bases. This CDR3 region has 16 residues. Germline CDR1 reads MNHNS; CDR2 reads SASEGT. CDR3 region: CASSTVRGRATDTQYF. CDR3 nucleotide sequence: TGTGCCAGCAGTACCGTCCGGGGGAGGGCCACAGATACGCAGTATTTT.

The chain recombines TRBV14 with TRBJ2-1; D ambiguous. The germline V gene encodes CDR1 SGHDN and CDR2 FVKESK. The length of the CDR3 is 16 residues. The V end lost 1 base, the J end lost 3 bases, and 13 bases lay between the germline ends. CDR3 residues: CASSQGWAGIYNEQFF. The CDR3 coding sequence is TGTGCCAGCAGCCAAGGGTGGGCAGGAATCTACAATGAGCAGTTCTTC.

At least ten counts were recorded for this clonotype. The chain is built from TRBV12-3 or TRBV12-4 and TRBJ1-5; the match to TRBD1 covers 7 bases. There are 14 residues in the CDR3. With V trimmed by 5 bases and J by 2 bases, 3 bases remained unmatched. CDR3 in DNA: TGTGCCAGCAGTACAGGGGTTGGCAATCAGCCCCAGCATTTT. This gives the protein CASSTGVGNQPQHF.

This chain connects TRBV20-1 to TRBJ2-7, with unresolved D. Trimming took off 3 bases at V and 2 bases at J, with 11 bases between the two ends. Germline V gives CDR1 DFQATT, CDR2 SNEGSKA (reference sequence). This CDR3 contains 13 residues. The DNA of the CDR3 is TGCAGTGCTAGTGGTTGGGCCCCCTACGAGCAGTACTTC. Its translation: CSASGWAPYEQYF.

The chain is built from TRBV20-1 and TRBJ2-7; the D gene is possibly TRBD2 (7 bases). Germline lookup yields CDR1 DFQATT and CDR2 SNEGSKA (reference sequence). V gave up 3 bases and J gave up 5 bases, with 14 bases separating them. The CDR3 contains 13 residues. The CDR3 protein is CSARGAGRDEQYF. The CDR3 nucleotides are TGCAGTGCTAGGGGGGCAGGGAGGGACGAGCAGTACTTC.

The chain is built from TRBV24-1 and TRBJ2-5, with 7 bases lining up with TRBD1. TRBJ2-7 matches the DNA end more closely, so the J call is doubtful. The CDR3 has 13 residues. Germline values: CDR1 KGHDR, CDR2 SFDVKD. The CDR3 spells CATSLTGAHEQYV. The CDR3 bases are TGTGCCACCAGCCTAACAGGGGCCCACGAGCAGTACGTC.

The table lists this clonotype with many counts. The chain uses TRBV20-1 and TRBJ2-1; D assignment may be TRBD1 or TRBD2 (5 bases each). V was pared by 0 bases and J by 5 bases, with 5 bases between. CDR1 is DFQATT, CDR2 SNEGSKA, per germline (reference sequence). CDR3 length: 12 amino acids. The CDR3, as DNA: TGCAGTGCTAGAGAGGGACACAATGAGCAGTTCTTC. This gives the protein CSAREGHNEQFF.

This clonotype was picked up a small number of times. V gene TRBV20-1 combines with J gene TRBJ2-7; no reliable D call. The V and J ends lost 7 bases and 6 bases respectively, with 19 bases between them. Per germline, CDR1 DFQATT and CDR2 SNEGSKA (reference sequence). CDR3 size: 13 residues. The CDR3 sequence: CSVPAPGSPEQYF. The DNA of the CDR3 is TGCAGTGTTCCTGCACCGGGTTCACCCGAGCAGTACTTC.

This clonotype has only a few counts. This chain uses TRBV12-3 or TRBV12-4 with TRBJ2-6; tentatively, D is TRBD1 or TRBD2 (5 bases each). CDR3 length equals 16 residues. Trimming pared 6 bases from V and 2 bases from J, leaving 14 bases between. CDR3 DNA sequence: TGTGCCAGCAGCCCCCGGGACGGGGCTGGGGCCAACGTCCTGACTTTC. Translating it yields CASSPRDGAGANVLTF.